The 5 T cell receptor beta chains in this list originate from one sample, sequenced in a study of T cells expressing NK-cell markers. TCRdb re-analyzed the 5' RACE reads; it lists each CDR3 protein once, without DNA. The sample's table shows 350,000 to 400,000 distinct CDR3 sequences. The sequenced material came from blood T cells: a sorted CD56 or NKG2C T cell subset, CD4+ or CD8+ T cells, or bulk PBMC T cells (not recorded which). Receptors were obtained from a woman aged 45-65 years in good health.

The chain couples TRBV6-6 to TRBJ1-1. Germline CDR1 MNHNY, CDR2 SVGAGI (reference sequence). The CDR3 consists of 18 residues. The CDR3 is CASSYSRAEIAENTEAFF.

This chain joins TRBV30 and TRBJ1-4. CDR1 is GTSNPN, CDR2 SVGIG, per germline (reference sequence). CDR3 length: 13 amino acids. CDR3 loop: CAWSRRNDEKLFF.

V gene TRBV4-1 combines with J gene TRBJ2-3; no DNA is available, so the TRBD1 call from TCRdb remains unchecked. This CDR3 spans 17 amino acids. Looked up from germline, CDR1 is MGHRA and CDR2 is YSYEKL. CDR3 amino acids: CASSRSNRDRVPDTQYF.

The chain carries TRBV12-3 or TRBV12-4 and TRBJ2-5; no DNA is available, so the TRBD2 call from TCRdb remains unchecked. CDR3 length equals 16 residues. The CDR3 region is CASRVAGGPIGETQYF.

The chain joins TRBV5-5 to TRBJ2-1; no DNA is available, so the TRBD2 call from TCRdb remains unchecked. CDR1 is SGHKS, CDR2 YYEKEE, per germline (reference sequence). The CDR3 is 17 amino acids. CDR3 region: CASSPGTSGLDYNEQFF.